These T cell receptor beta chains were read from a single sample in a study of blood T cell repertoires in COVID-19. TCRdb's copy holds only in-frame clones and misses some; the assay was immunoSEQ multiplex PCR. This sample carries approximately 300,000 clones, around nine tenths of them seen once, and the ten largest clones take approximately 4.7%. Specimen: PBMCs or T cells enriched from blood (not recorded which). The origin of the receptors is a man in his 60s who had recovered from COVID-19. CDR3s include the opening cysteine and the closing phenylalanine or tryptophan. A D gene is named only where the DNA matches it firmly. The size entry is marked missing in some rows and otherwise reads once, few, many or a size class.

clone_size,v_call,j_call,d_call,cdr3_aa,cdr3_nt
few,TRBV28,TRBJ2-7,.,CASSLRLLAGSHEQYF,TGTGCCAGCAGTTTAAGGTTGTTGGCAGGGTCCCACGAGCAGTACTTC
.,TRBV18,TRBJ1-1,.,CASSPVAISAFF,TGTGCCAGCTCACCAGTAGCTATTTCGGCTTTCTTT
.,TRBV7-2,TRBJ2-5,.,CASSLRFNSEETQYF,TGTGCCAGCAGCTTACGGTTTAATTCGGAAGAGACCCAGTACTTC
.,TRBV21-1,TRBJ1-5,.,CASSKIPSGEYSNQPQHF,TGTGCCAGCAGCAAAATCCCCAGCGGGGAATATAGCAATCAGCCCCAGCATTTT
.,TRBV6-6,TRBJ1-5,TRBD1,CASRQGAVVNQPQHF,TGTGCCAGCAGACAGGGGGCTGTCGTCAATCAGCCCCAGCATTTT
.,TRBV10-3,TRBJ2-3,TRBD2,CAISGVTSGRALYTQYF,TGTGCCATCAGTGGGGTCACTAGCGGGAGGGCCTTGTATACGCAGTATTTT
.,TRBV28,TRBJ1-4,.,CASSFRQGSSNEKLFF,TGTGCCAGCAGTTTCAGGCAGGGTAGCTCCAATGAAAAACTGTTTTTT
.,TRBV19,TRBJ2-4,TRBD2,CASSRGLVTSGVAKNIQYF,TGTGCCAGTAGTAGGGGGCTCGTGACTAGCGGGGTAGCCAAAAACATTCAGTACTTC
.,TRBV28,TRBJ1-2,TRBD1,CASSFPGQGAVLGYTF,TGTGCCAGCAGTTTCCCGGGACAGGGGGCTGTCTTAGGCTACACCTTC
.,TRBV28,TRBJ1-3,.,CASRAGLSGNTIYF,TGTGCCAGCAGGGCAGGGCTCTCTGGAAACACCATATATTTT
.,TRBV5-4,TRBJ2-3,TRBD2,CASSTGLAGGDTQYF,TGTGCCAGCAGCACGGGACTAGCGGGAGGAGATACGCAGTATTTT
.,TRBV25-1,TRBJ2-7,.,CASSDPQTSLGEQYF,TGTGCCAGCAGTGACCCCCAAACTAGCCTGGGCGAGCAGTACTTC
.,TRBV3-1/TRBV3-2,TRBJ1-2,.,CASSHRGGYTF,TGTGCCAGCAGCCACCGAGGAGGCTACACCTTC
.,TRBV5-1,TRBJ2-7,TRBD2,CASSQMTSSYEQYF,TGCGCCAGCAGCCAAATGACTAGCAGCTACGAGCAGTACTTC
.,TRBV6-2/TRBV6-3,TRBJ2-1,.,CASSKNTGYEQFF,TGTGCCAGCAGCAAGAACACAGGGTATGAGCAGTTCTTC
.,TRBV4-1,TRBJ2-5,.,CASSQPPGTTQETQYF,TGCGCCAGCAGCCAACCACCCGGAACTACCCAAGAGACCCAGTACTTC
few,TRBV5-6,TRBJ1-6,TRBD1,CASGDRGDYYSPLHF,TGTGCCAGCGGTGACAGGGGCGATTATTATTCACCCCTCCACTTT
.,TRBV5-1,TRBJ2-1,TRBD2,CASKLPPPTSGRDNEQFF,TGCGCCAGCAAGCTACCCCCCCCAACTAGCGGGAGAGACAATGAGCAGTTCTTC
once,TRBV11-2,TRBJ1-2,.,CASSLNRFYGYTF,TGTGCCAGCAGCTTAAACAGATTCTATGGCTACACCTTC
.,TRBV9,TRBJ1-1,.,CASSVVSGNTEAFF,TGTGCCAGCAGCGTAGTCTCGGGAAACACTGAAGCTTTCTTT